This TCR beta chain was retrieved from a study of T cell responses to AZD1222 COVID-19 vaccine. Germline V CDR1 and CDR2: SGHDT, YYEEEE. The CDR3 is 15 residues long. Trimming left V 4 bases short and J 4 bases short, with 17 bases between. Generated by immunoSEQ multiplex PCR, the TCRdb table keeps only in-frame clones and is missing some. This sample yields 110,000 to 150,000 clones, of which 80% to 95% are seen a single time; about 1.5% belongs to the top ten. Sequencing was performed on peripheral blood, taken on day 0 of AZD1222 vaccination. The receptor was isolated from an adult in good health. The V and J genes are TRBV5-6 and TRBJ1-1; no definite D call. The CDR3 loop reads CASSPAGSAGTEAFF. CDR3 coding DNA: TGTGCCAGCAGCCCTGCGGGAAGTGCGGGCACTGAAGCTTTCTTT.